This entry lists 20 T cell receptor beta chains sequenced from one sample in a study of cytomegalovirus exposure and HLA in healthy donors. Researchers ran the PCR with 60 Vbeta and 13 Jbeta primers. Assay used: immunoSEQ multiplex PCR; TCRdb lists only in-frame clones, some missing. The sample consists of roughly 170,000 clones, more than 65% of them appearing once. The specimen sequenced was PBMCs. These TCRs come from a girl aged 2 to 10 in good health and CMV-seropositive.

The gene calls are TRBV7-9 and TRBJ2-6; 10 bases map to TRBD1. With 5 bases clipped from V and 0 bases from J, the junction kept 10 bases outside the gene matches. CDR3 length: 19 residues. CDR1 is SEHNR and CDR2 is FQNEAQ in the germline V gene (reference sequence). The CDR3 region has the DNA TGTGCCAGCAGCCTGAATCTGGGACAGGGGTTCTCTGGGGCCAACGTCCTGACTTTC. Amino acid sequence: CASSLNLGQGFSGANVLTF.

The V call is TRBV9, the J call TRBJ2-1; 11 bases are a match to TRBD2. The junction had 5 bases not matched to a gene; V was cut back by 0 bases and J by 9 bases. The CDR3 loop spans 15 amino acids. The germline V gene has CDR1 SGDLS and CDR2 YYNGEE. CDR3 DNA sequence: TGTGCCAGCAGCGTAGATCTAGCGGGAGGCTTTGAGCAGTTCTTC. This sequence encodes CASSVDLAGGFEQFF.

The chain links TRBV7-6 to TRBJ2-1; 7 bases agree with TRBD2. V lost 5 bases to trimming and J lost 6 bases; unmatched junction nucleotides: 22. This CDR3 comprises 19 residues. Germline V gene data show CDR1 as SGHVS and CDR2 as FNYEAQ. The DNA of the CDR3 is TGTGCCAGCAGCCTCCACCCAACTAGCGCGATAAGTGGGGGCAATGAGCAGTTCTTC. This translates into CASSLHPTSAISGGNEQFF.

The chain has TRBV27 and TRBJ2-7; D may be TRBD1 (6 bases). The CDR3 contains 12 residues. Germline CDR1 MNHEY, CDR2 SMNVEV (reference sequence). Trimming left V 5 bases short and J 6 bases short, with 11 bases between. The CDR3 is CASSQTGCEQYF. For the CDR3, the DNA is TGTGCCAGCAGTCAAACAGGGTGCGAGCAGTACTTC.

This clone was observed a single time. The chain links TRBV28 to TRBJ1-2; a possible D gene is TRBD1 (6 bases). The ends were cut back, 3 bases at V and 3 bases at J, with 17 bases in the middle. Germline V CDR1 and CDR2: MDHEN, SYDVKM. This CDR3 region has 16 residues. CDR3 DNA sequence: TGTGCCAGCAGTTTCCCAACAGGGCTATCGGACTATGGCTACACCTTC. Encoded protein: CASSFPTGLSDYGYTF.

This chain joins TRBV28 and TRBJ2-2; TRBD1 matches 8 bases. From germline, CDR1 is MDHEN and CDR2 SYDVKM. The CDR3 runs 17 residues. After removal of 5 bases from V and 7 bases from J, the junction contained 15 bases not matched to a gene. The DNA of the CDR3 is TGTGCCAGCAGTCCACGGCTTCAGAACAGGGGGTACGGGGAGCTGTTTTTT. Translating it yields CASSPRLQNRGYGELFF.

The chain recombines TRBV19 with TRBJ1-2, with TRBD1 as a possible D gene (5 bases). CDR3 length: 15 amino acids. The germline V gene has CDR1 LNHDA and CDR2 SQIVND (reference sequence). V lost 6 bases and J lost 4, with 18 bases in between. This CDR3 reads CASRGNDRGGYGYTF. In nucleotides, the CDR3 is TGTGCCAGTAGGGGGAATGACCGGGGGGGCTATGGCTACACCTTC.

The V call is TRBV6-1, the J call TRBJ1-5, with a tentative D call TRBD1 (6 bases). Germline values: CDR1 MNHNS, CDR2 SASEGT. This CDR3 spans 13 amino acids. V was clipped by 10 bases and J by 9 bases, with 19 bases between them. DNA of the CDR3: TGTGCCACCTCGGACAGCCAGGGTGGGCCCCAGCATTTT. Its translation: CATSDSQGGPQHF.

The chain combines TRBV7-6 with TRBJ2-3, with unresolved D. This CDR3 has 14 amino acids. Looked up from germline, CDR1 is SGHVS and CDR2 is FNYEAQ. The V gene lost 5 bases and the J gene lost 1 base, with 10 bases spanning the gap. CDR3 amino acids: CASSAQTGTDTQYF. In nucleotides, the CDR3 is TGTGCCAGCAGCGCTCAAACAGGCACAGATACGCAGTATTTT.

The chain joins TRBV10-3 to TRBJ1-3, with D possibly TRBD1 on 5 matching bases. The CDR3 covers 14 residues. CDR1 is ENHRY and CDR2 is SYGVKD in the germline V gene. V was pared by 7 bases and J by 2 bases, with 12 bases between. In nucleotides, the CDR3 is TGTGCCATCACGGAAGGGGTGGCTGGAAACACCATATATTTT. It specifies CAITEGVAGNTIYF.

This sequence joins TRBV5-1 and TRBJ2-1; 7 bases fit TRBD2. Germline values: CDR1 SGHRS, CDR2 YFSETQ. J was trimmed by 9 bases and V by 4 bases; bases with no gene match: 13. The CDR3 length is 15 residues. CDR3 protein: CASSNRLAREAEQFF. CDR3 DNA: TGCGCCAGCAGCAACCGACTAGCCAGGGAGGCTGAGCAGTTCTTC.

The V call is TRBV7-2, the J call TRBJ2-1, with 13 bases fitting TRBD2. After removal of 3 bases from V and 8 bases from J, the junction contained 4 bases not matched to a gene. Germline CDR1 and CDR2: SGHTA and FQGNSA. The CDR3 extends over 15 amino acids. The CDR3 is CASSFTSGGAYEQFF. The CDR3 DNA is TGTGCCAGCAGCTTCACTAGCGGGGGGGCCTATGAGCAGTTCTTC.

The CDR3 loop is CATGPNQRGNTDTQYF. CDR3 in DNA: TGTGCCACGGGACCCAACCAGCGGGGGAACACAGATACGCAGTATTTT. The chain employs TRBV10-3 and TRBJ2-3, with TRBD2 matching over 8 bases. Germline V gene sequence: CDR1 ENHRY, CDR2 SYGVKD. The CDR3 consists of 16 residues. The V gene end was trimmed by 10 bases and the J gene end by 2 bases; junction bases not matched to a gene: 14.

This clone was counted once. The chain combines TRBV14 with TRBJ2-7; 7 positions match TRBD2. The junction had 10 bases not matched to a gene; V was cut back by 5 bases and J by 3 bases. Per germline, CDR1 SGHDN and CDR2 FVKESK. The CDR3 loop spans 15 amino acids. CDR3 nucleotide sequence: TGTGCCAGCAGCACTCTAGCGGCCAGCCTCTACGAGCAGTACTTC. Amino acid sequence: CASSTLAASLYEQYF. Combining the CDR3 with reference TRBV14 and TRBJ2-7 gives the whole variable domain EAGVTQFPSHSVIEKGQTVTLRCDPISGHDNLYWYRRVMGKEIKFLLHFVKESKQDESGMPNNRFLAERTGGTYSTLKVQPAELEDSGVYFCASSTLAASLYEQYFGPGTRLTVT.

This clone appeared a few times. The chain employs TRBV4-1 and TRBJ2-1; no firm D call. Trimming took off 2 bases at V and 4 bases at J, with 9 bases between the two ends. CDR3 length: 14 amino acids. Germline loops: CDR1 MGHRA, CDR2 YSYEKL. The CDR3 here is CASSQYEAYNEQFF. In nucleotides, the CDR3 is TGCGCCAGCAGCCAATATGAAGCGTACAATGAGCAGTTCTTC.

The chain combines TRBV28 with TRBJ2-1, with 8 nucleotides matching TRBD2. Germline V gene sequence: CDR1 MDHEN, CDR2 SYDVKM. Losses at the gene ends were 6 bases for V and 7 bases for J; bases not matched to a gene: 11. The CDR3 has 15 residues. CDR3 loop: CASSTHSGRRNEQFF. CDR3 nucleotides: TGTGCCAGCAGCACCCACAGCGGGAGACGTAATGAGCAGTTCTTC.

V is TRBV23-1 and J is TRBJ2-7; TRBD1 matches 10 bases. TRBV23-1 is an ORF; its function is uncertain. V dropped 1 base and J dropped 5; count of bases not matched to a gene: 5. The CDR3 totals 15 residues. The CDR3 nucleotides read TGCGCCAGCAGTCAATTGCGGGACAGGGGAAACGAGCAGTACTTC. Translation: CASSQLRDRGNEQYF.

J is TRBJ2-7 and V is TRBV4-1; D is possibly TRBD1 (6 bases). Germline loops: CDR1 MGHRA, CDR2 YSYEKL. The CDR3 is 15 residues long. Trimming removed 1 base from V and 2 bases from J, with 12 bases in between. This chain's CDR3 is CASSQGRGGPYEQYF. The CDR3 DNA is TGCGCCAGCAGCCAAGGCAGGGGTGGGCCCTACGAGCAGTACTTC.

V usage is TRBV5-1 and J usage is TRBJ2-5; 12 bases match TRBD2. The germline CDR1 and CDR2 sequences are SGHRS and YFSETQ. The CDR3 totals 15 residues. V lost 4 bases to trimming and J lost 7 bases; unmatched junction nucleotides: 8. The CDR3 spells CASSDGTSGSGTQYF. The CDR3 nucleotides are TGCGCCAGCAGCGACGGGACTAGCGGGTCGGGGACCCAGTACTTC.

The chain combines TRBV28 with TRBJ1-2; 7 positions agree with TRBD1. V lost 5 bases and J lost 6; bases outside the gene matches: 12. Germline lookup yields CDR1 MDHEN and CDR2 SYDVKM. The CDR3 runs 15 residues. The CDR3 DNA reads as TGTGCCAGCAGTCTAGGGGTCGACAGGGTGCATGGCTACACCTTC. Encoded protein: CASSLGVDRVHGYTF.